This TCR beta chain was sequenced in a study of PD-1 blockade in classical Hodgkin lymphoma (TCRdb year 2020). About the full investigation: The study used TCR beta sequencing and CyTOF to define a peripheral blood immune signature of response to PD-1 blockade in classical Hodgkin lymphoma.

The time point label, as the study defines it: newly diagnosed, previously untreated cHL patient sample. To serve as a comparison group for the relapsed/refractory trial patients, PBMCs were sequenced from patients with newly diagnosed, previously untreated classical Hodgkin lymphoma. Peripheral blood was collected in 8 mL Vacutainer Cell Preparation Tubes, from which PBMCs were isolated by centrifugation and then cryopreserved. Notes on this clone: What this receptor recognizes is not known. Nothing much larger sits one base from this clone, and base qualities are not available.

CDR1 and CDR2, per the germline V gene (reference sequence), are MNHNY and SVGAGI. Reading from cysteine to phenylalanine, the CDR3 counts 15 amino acids. Here the CDR3 DNA is all that survives: 45 bases in frame from base 1. A distance of 15 bases separates the germline ends of V and J, which lose 2 bases and 7 bases respectively. Genomic DNA was isolated using the Qiagen DNeasy kit from unsorted PBMCs as well as from negatively selected CD4+ and CD8+ fractions. TCR beta CDR3 regions were subjected to amplification by immunoSEQ multiplex PCR with primers that anneal to V and J segments. A synthetic immune receptor repertoire was used to minimize amplification bias, and any remaining bias was removed computationally after sequencing. For the original study's pipeline: Repertoire diversity was quantified as the Shannon entropy index using custom Python scripts. Unsorted, CD4+ and CD8+ repertoires were analyzed separately, except for combined analyses in which CD4+ and CD8+ sequences were merged in silico. In its TCRdb copy, this immuneACCESS table keeps in-frame sequences only and misses some clones. Where compared with another copy, unresolved V genes explain less than half of these, and the others have no known cause. The V and J calls and clone size come from that table; D and trimming were worked out from the DNA. The sample has tens of thousands of clones on record, 85% to 95% of them singletons. The ten largest clonotypes hold 2.6% of the sample.

General findings and caveats noted by the study authors: The study was restricted to a single clinical trial cohort, and the causes of repertoire differences, possibly disease activity or prior therapy, were left undefined. Baseline TCR diversity was reported to be lower in newly diagnosed patients than in healthy donors and to be lower still in relapsed/refractory patients.

The sample consisted of peripheral blood mononuclear cells (PBMCs). The receptor comes from a human donor with classical Hodgkin lymphoma. The chain couples TRBV6-6 to TRBJ1-5, with TRBD1 tentatively as D gene (6 bases match). Here is the DNA: TGTGCCAGCAGTTACGGGGGCGGGGGCGGACAGCCCCAGCATTTT. Protein translation: CASSYGGGGGQPQHF.